Listed here are 4 T cell receptor beta chains from one sample, sequenced in a study of blood T cell repertoires in COVID-19. Libraries were prepared by immunoSEQ multiplex PCR; TCRdb keeps only in-frame clonotypes and omits some of them. The sample records some 100,000 clones, around 85% being singletons. Sequenced material: PBMCs or T cells enriched from blood (not recorded which). Source of these receptors: a woman in her 50s who had recovered from COVID-19.

The chain is built from TRBV27 and TRBJ1-5; 9 bases line up with TRBD1. The CDR3 has 19 amino acids. The V and J ends lost 8 bases and 0 bases, in that order; junction bases with no gene match: 17. From germline, CDR1 is MNHEY and CDR2 SMNVEV (reference sequence). The chain's CDR3 is CASPLGTGIDNSSNQPQHF. The CDR3, as DNA: TGTGCCAGCCCCCTTGGGACAGGGATAGACAACAGTAGCAATCAGCCCCAGCATTTT.

The V call is TRBV3-1 (or the pseudogene TRBV3-2), the J call TRBJ2-3; 7 positions agree with TRBD2. The CDR3 has 16 amino acids. Germline V CDR1 and CDR2: LGHDT, YNNKEL (reference sequence). J lost 2 bases, V lost 8 bases, and 13 bases had no gene match. DNA of the CDR3: TGTGCCAGCGGAACGGGGCCGGGGACTATCACAGATACGCAGTATTTT. It encodes CASGTGPGTITDTQYF.

This clone is labeled medium-sized. Other DNA sequences in this specimen translate into the identical CDR3. The chain uses TRBV19 and TRBJ2-1; 10 bases align to TRBD2. V was clipped by 1 base and J by 6 bases; unmatched bases: 3. The CDR3 has 15 amino acids. CDR1 LNHDA and CDR2 SQIVND come from the germline V gene (reference sequence). CDR3 in amino acids: CASSIGASGGNEQFF. DNA for the CDR3: TGTGCCAGTAGTATAGGGGCTAGCGGGGGCAATGAGCAGTTCTTC. The full variable domain, rest sourced from reference TRBV19 and TRBJ2-1, is DGGITQSPKYLFRKEGQNVTLSCEQNLNHDAMYWYRQDPGQGLRLIYYSQIVNDFQKGDIAEGYSVSREKKESFPLTVTSAQKNPTAFYLCASSIGASGGNEQFFGPGTRLTVL.

Notes on this clone: One end of the junction is discordant with germline, which a read error may explain. The rearrangement uses TRBV20-1 and TRBJ2-3; TRBD2 matches 11 bases. Per the germline V gene, CDR1 is DFQATT and CDR2 is SNEGSKA (reference sequence). The CDR3 runs 11 residues. The CDR3 spells CSAERTSGLHF. CDR3 bases: TGCAGTGCGGAGAGGACTAGCGGGTTGCATTTT.